In this sample, the clone carrying this T cell receptor beta chain turned up many times. Antigen unknown. The sample is drawn from a study of T-cell reconstitution after alpha-beta-depleted transplantation in children. This CDR3 comprises 19 residues. Per the germline V gene, CDR1 is LGHNA and CDR2 is YSLEER. V gave up 1 base and J gave up 3 bases, with 24 bases separating them. Library preparation (for TCRbeta) was performed with unique molecular identifiers. Each CDR3 protein gets one entry after TCRdb re-called the PCR reads with MiXCR. The sample includes some 300,000 distinct CDR3 sequences, nearly 8% seen only once; the top ten take 8.5% to 9.5%. General observations from the study: Hyperexpanded clones declined; after one year, newly produced T cells mostly supplied diversity. After transplant, at about two months, alpha-beta T cells were reportedly derived from several hundred expanded graft clones. Some patients' high day-60 TCRbeta diversity was attributed to recipient cells surviving conditioning.

The sequence was obtained from a female patient aged 2-10 years who had a stem cell transplant for Fanconi anemia, so the T cells may come from the graft donor. The input for sequencing was peripheral blood, taken 360 days after TCRalphabeta/CD19-depleted stem cell transplant. The chain carries TRBV4-3 and TRBJ2-5; D perhaps matches TRBD2 (7 bases). The CDR3 reads CASSQGFWRNGGHEETQYF. The CDR3 DNA is TGCGCCAGCAGCCAAGGTTTTTGGCGAAACGGGGGGCACGAAGAGACCCAGTACTTC.